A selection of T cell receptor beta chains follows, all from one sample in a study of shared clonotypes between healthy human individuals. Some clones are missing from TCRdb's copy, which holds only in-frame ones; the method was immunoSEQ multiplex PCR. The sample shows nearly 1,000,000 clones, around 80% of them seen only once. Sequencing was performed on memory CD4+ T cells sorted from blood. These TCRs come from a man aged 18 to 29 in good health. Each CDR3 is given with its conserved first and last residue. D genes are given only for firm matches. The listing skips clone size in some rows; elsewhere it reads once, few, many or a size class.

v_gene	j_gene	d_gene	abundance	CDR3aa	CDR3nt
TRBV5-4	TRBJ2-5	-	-	CASSFRDGETQYF	TGTGCCAGCAGCTTCAGGGATGGGGAGACCCAGTACTTC
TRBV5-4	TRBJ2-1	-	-	CASSLNLYNEQFF	TGTGCCAGCAGCTTGAACCTATACAATGAGCAGTTCTTC
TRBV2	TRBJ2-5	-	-	CASSQTSSPYF	TGTGCCAGCAGTCAGACTAGTTCCCCGTACTTC
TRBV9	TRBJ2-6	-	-	CASSVLSGANVLTF	TGTGCCAGCAGCGTACTCTCTGGGGCCAACGTCCTGACTTTC
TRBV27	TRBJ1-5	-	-	CASSQGINSNQPQHF	TGTGCCAGCAGTCAGGGAATCAATAGCAATCAGCCCCAGCATTTT
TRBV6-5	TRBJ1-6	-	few	CAIRPGNNSPLHF	TGTGCCATCCGACCAGGAAATAATTCACCCCTCCACTTT
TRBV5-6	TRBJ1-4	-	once	CASSPQMGRGSSNEKLFF	TGTGCCAGCAGCCCCCAAATGGGCAGGGGATCCTCTAATGAAAAACTGTTTTTT
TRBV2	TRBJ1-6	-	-	CASKGGTSSPLHF	TGTGCCAGCAAGGGGGGGACGAGTTCACCCCTCCACTTT
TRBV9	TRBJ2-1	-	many	CASSVVGSSYNEQFF	TGTGCCAGCAGCGTAGTGGGGAGCTCCTACAATGAGCAGTTCTTC
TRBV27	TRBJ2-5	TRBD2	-	CASSHGTIGETQYF	TGTGCCAGCAGTCACGGGACTATAGGGGAGACCCAGTACTTC
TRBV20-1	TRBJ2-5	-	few	CSARKETQYF	TGCAGTGCTAGAAAAGAGACCCAGTACTTC
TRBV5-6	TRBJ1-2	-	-	CASSTLRTVDGYTF	TGTGCCAGCAGCACATTACGGACCGTGGATGGCTACACCTTC
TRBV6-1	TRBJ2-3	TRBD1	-	CASSSGQGATDTQYF	TGTGCCAGCAGTTCAGGACAGGGGGCTACAGATACGCAGTATTTT
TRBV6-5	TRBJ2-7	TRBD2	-	CASRTSGSYEQYF	TGTGCCAGCAGGACTAGCGGGAGCTACGAGCAGTACTTC
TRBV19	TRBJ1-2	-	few	CASRLKGGLDYGYTF	TGTGCCAGTAGACTGAAGGGGGGCTTGGACTATGGCTACACCTTC
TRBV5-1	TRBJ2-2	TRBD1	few	CASSVTGEAAGELFF	TGCGCCAGCAGCGTGACAGGGGAGGCGGCCGGGGAGCTGTTTTTT
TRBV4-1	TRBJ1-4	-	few	CASSQNVGGGGEKLFF	TGCGCCAGCAGCCAAAATGTTGGGGGAGGTGGGGAAAAACTGTTTTTT
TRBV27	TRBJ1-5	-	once	CASGLYRDSNQPQHF	TGTGCCAGCGGACTCTACAGAGATAGCAATCAGCCCCAGCATTTT
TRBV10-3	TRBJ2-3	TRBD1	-	CAISVLGTGGKDTQYF	TGTGCCATCAGTGTCCTCGGGACAGGGGGGAAAGATACGCAGTATTTT
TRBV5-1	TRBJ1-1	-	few	CASSSRGGGVGTEAFF	TGCGCCAGCAGCTCCCGGGGAGGTGGGGTGGGCACTGAAGCTTTCTTT
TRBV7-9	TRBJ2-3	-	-	CASSPTTDTQYF	TGTGCCAGCAGCCCCACGACGGATACGCAGTATTTT
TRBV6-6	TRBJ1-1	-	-	CASRPTGIGTEAFF	TGTGCCAGCAGACCTACAGGGATTGGGACTGAAGCTTTCTTT
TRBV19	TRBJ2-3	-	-	CASSIGRTNTDTQYF	TGTGCCAGTAGTATAGGTCGGACGAACACAGATACGCAGTATTTT
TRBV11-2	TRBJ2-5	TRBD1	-	CASSFWDSLSETQYF	TGTGCCAGCAGCTTTTGGGACAGCCTTTCAGAGACCCAGTACTTC
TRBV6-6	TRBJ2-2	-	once	CASRFGELFF	TGTGCCAGCAGGTTCGGGGAGCTGTTTTTT
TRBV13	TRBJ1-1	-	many	CASSSRQPPASGAFF	TGTGCCAGCAGCTCCCGACAGCCTCCGGCTTCGGGAGCTTTCTTT
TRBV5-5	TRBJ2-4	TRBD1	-	CASSRQGNIQYF	TGTGCCAGCAGCAGACAGGGAAACATTCAGTACTTC
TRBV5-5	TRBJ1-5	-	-	CASSLSGVSNQPQHF	TGTGCCAGCAGCTTGTCAGGAGTTAGCAATCAGCCCCAGCATTTT
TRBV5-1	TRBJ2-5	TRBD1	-	CASSPGQGGPQETQYF	TGCGCCAGCAGCCCTGGACAGGGGGGACCCCAAGAGACCCAGTACTTC
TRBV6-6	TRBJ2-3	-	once	CASSPVGIGTDTQYF	TGTGCCAGCAGTCCCGTGGGGATTGGCACAGATACGCAGTATTTT
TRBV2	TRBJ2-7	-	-	CASSESTYEQYF	TGTGCCAGCAGTGAGAGTACCTACGAGCAGTACTTC
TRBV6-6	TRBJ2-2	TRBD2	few	CASSSSGRGTGELFF	TGTGCCAGCAGCTCTAGCGGTAGGGGCACCGGGGAGCTGTTTTTT
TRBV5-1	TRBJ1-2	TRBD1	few	CASSLSTGESYGYTF	TGCGCCAGCAGCTTATCCACAGGGGAAAGCTATGGCTACACCTTC
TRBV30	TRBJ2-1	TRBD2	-	CAWSVQAGGPTEQFF	TGTGCCTGGAGTGTACAAGCGGGGGGGCCGACGGAGCAGTTCTTC
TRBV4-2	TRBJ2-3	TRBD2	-	CASSPLAGETDTQYF	TGTGCCAGCAGCCCCTTAGCGGGGGAAACAGATACGCAGTATTTT
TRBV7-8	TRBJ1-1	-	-	CASSLERGTEAFF	TGTGCCAGCAGCTTGGAAAGGGGAACTGAAGCTTTCTTT
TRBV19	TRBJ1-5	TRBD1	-	CASSGRDRGWDQPQHF	TGTGCCAGTAGTGGCCGGGACAGGGGTTGGGATCAGCCCCAGCATTTT
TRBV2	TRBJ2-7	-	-	CASRSPGPRASYEQYF	TGTGCCAGCAGATCACCGGGACCCCGAGCCTCCTACGAGCAGTACTTC
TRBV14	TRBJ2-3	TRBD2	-	CASSQDLRLAGTDTQYF	TGTGCCAGCAGCCAAGATCTGAGACTAGCGGGGACAGATACGCAGTATTTT
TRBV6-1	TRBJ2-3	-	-	CATKTREYQDTQYF	TGTGCCACCAAAACTAGGGAATATCAAGATACGCAGTATTTT
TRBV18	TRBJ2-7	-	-	CASSRIQGYSEQYF	TGTGCCAGCTCGCGTATACAGGGATATTCCGAGCAGTACTTC
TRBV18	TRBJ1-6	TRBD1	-	CASSDTRGNSPLHF	TGTGCCAGCTCAGACACCAGGGGGAATTCACCCCTCCACTTT
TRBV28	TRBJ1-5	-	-	CASKDRLNQPQHF	TGTGCCAGCAAAGACAGACTTAATCAGCCCCAGCATTTT
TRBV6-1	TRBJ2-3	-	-	CASSEASRLKDTDTQYF	TGTGCCAGCAGTGAAGCCTCCAGACTCAAAGACACAGATACGCAGTATTTT
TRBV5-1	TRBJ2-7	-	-	CASSLGAGVLYEQYF	TGCGCCAGCAGCTTGGGGGCAGGGGTCCTCTACGAGCAGTACTTC
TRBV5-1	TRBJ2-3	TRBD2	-	CASSSGLGRWERDTQYF	TGCGCCAGCAGCTCTGGACTAGGGCGGTGGGAGAGGGATACGCAGTATTTT
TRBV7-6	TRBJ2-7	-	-	CASSLSRAREQYF	TGTGCCAGCAGCCTCTCCCGCGCGCGTGAGCAGTACTTC
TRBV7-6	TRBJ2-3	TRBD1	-	CASSETGQGSTDTQYF	TGTGCCAGCAGCGAAACGGGACAGGGAAGCACAGATACGCAGTATTTT
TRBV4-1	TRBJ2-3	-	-	CASSQPYQGITDTQYF	TGCGCCAGCAGCCAACCCTACCAGGGAATTACAGATACGCAGTATTTT
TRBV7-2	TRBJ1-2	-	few	CASSLGGAYNYGYTF	TGTGCCAGCAGCTTAGGAGGGGCGTATAACTATGGCTACACCTTC
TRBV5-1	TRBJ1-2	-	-	CASSRGDLYGYTF	TGCGCCAGCAGTCGGGGGGACCTCTATGGCTACACCTTC
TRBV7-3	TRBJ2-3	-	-	CASSVSGADAGNTQYF	TGTGCCAGCAGCGTCTCGGGAGCGGACGCGGGGAATACGCAGTATTTT
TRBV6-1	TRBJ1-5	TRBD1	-	CAGRDSGNQPQHF	TGTGCCGGCCGGGACAGTGGCAATCAGCCCCAGCATTTT
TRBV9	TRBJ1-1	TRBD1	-	CASSVALDRGMNTEAFF	TGTGCCAGCAGCGTAGCTTTAGACAGGGGGATGAACACTGAAGCTTTCTTT
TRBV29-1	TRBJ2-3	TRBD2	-	CSVEVRSVSGGGSTDTQYF	TGCAGCGTTGAAGTCAGGAGCGTTTCGGGAGGGGGTTCTACAGATACGCAGTATTTT
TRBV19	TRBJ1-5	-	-	CASSKDNQPQHF	TGTGCCAGTAGTAAAGATAATCAGCCCCAGCATTTT
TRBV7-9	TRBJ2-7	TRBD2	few	CASSLGSSGEEYF	TGTGCCAGCAGCTTAGGGTCAAGCGGGGAGGAGTACTTC